This TCR beta chain was identified during a study of shared clonotypes between healthy human individuals. Sorted-subset replicate PCR reactions contained approximately 190 ng DNA, corresponding to some 28,000 T cell genomes. Profiled with immunoSEQ multiplex PCR; TCRdb holds only in-frame clones, not every one. The sample contains around 1.4 million clones, approximately 98.5% of which appear only once. Findings and caveats of the study: Incomplete sequencing of sorted subsets was indicated by rarefaction despite large depth.

The germline V gene encodes CDR1 SGDLS and CDR2 YYNGEE. The CDR3 length is 14 residues. The V end lost 4 bases, the J end lost 5 bases, and 15 bases lay between the germline ends. A note on this clone: Its target is unknown.

The chain couples TRBV9 to TRBJ2-5, with D perhaps matching TRBD2 (6 bases). Sequenced: naive CD4+ T cells sorted from blood. The subset denotes: CD45RA+ positively selected. The receptor's source is a man under 40 in good health. The CDR3, as DNA: TGTGCCAGCAGCCCCGGGTGGGGGGACGAGACCCAGTACTTC. This encodes CASSPGWGDETQYF.